This entry is about one T cell receptor beta chain. Total RNA, at least 5 micrograms per sample, came from PBMCs. The CDR3 extends over 12 amino acids. Between the trimmed V and J ends, which lost 6 bases and 6 bases, there was a span of 11 bases. CDR1 DFQATT and CDR2 SNEGSKA come from the germline V gene (reference sequence). This entry belongs to a study of blood T cells in healthy people across ages. For the second PCR, which ran for 7 to 11 cycles, a sample-barcoded 5' primer and a J-beta primer mix were used. TCRdb reprocessed the 5' RACE reads via MiXCR and lists one record per CDR3 protein. The profile shows 1,300,000 or so distinct CDR3 sequences, roughly 64% of them singletons.

Sequenced: blood. The receptor was derived from a man aged 18 to 29 in good health. The J gene is TRBJ1-4, the V gene TRBV20-1; D remains unclear. The CDR3 sequence is CSASGSYEKLFF. The CDR3 DNA follows: TGCAGTGCGTCCGGATCCTATGAAAAACTGTTTTTT.